Presented here are 21 T cell receptor beta chains from one specimen sequenced in a study of CD8 T cells in ankylosing spondylitis. TCRdb reprocessed the 5' RACE reads with MiXCR, giving one entry per CDR3 protein. Here the sample spans 250,000 to 350,000 distinct CDR3 sequences, about 20% being singletons. Sequencing input: blood, either unsorted or a sorted T cell fraction (not recorded which). The receptors originated from a male donor with ankylosing spondylitis or in good health (not recorded which).

This clonotype has just a few counts. The chain joins TRBV7-3 to TRBJ2-1; a weak D match, TRBD2 (5 bases). The CDR3 consists of 15 residues. Germline V lookup: CDR1 SGHTA, CDR2 FQGTGA. V lost 1 base to trimming and J lost 2 bases, with 9 bases between them. The CDR3 sequence: CASSLIGDTYNEQFF. CDR3 DNA: TGTGCCAGCAGCTTAATCGGGGATACCTACAATGAGCAGTTCTTC.

This CDR3 reads CASSPGWGTSEGTDTQYF. The DNA for the CDR3 is TGTGCCAGCAGCCCCGGCTGGGGGACTAGCGAGGGCACAGATACGCAGTATTTT. The chain is built from TRBV3-1 and TRBJ2-3; 10 nucleotides match TRBD2. V lost 4 bases and J lost 1; bases outside the gene matches: 11. CDR3 size: 18 residues. Germline CDR1 is LGHDT and CDR2 is YNNKEL (reference sequence).

The chain is built from TRBV5-1 and TRBJ1-1; D is undetermined. Germline CDR1 and CDR2: SGHRS and YFSETQ. Trimming pared 4 bases from V and 7 bases from J, leaving 14 bases between. This CDR3 has 13 residues. Written as DNA, the CDR3 is TGCGCCAGCAGCGGCCGGACGCGGAGTGAAGCTTTCTTT. It is translated as CASSGRTRSEAFF.

In this sample, this clonotype turned up many times. J is TRBJ2-3 and V is TRBV20-1, with 9 positions matching TRBD1. The J segment lost 5 bases and the V segment lost 6 bases, leaving 6 bases of the junction unmatched. From germline, CDR1 is DFQATT and CDR2 SNEGSKA (reference sequence). The CDR3 loop spans 13 amino acids. This CDR3 is CSARLTGGDTQYF. In nucleotides, the CDR3 is TGCAGTGCCAGACTGACAGGGGGAGATACGCAGTATTTT.

This clonotype was picked up many times. J is TRBJ2-1 and V is TRBV5-1, with 10 nucleotides matching TRBD2. J was trimmed by 6 bases and V by 5 bases; bases with no gene match: 5. This CDR3 comprises 14 residues. Per the germline V gene, CDR1 is SGHRS and CDR2 is YFSETQ. In DNA, the CDR3 is TGCGCCAGCAGGCTAGCGGGAGAGATCAATGAGCAGTTCTTC. This codes for CASRLAGEINEQFF.

The sample holds a few counts of this clonotype. This sequence joins TRBV5-5 and TRBJ2-2, with D uncertain. CDR1 is SGHKS and CDR2 is YYEKEE in the germline V gene (reference sequence). V lost 4 bases and J lost 4, with 17 bases in between. The CDR3 is made up of 16 amino acids. The CDR3 DNA sequence: TGTGCCAGCAGCCGCTATGCCCTCGAGAGCACCGGGGAGCTGTTTTTT. Protein product: CASSRYALESTGELFF. Combining the CDR3 with reference TRBV5-5 and TRBJ2-2 gives the whole variable domain DAGVTQSPTHLIKTRGQQVTLRCSPISGHKSVSWYQQVLGQGPQFIFQYYEKEERGRGNFPDRFSARQFPNYSSELNVNALLLGDSALYLCASSRYALESTGELFFGEGSRLTVL.

This clonotype was recorded only once. The chain joins TRBV11-1 to TRBJ2-1, with TRBD2 matching over 9 bases. Germline V gene data show CDR1 as SGHAT and CDR2 as FQDESV (reference sequence). The CDR3 is made up of 20 amino acids. Germline trimming cut 4 bases from V and 4 bases from J; bases unmatched to any gene: 20. CDR3 residues: CASSSPRGLAGSKGYNEQFF. The CDR3 DNA reads TGTGCCAGCAGCTCCCCGCGGGGCCTAGCGGGATCTAAGGGGTACAATGAGCAGTTCTTC.

This clonotype turned up a few times. J is TRBJ2-1 and V is TRBV28, with D perhaps TRBD2 (6 bases). V dropped 0 bases and J dropped 3 bases, with 18 bases sitting between them. Germline CDR1 and CDR2: MDHEN and SYDVKM. The CDR3 runs 18 residues. CDR3 bases: TGTGCCAGCAGTTTATGGGGGAAGGGGCGGGGAAACTACAATGAGCAGTTCTTC. Translating gives CASSLWGKGRGNYNEQFF.

This clonotype was seen more than once but under ten times. V and J are TRBV7-8 and TRBJ2-1; no clear D gene. Germline V CDR1 and CDR2: SGHVS, FQNEAQ. The CDR3 runs to 14 residues. V was clipped by 1 base and J by 2 bases, with 6 bases between them. The CDR3 spells CASSLGQPYNEQFF. The CDR3 DNA reads as TGTGCCAGCAGCTTAGGGCAACCCTACAATGAGCAGTTCTTC. Filled out from reference TRBV7-8 and TRBJ2-1, the complete variable domain reads GAGVSQSPRYKVAKRGQDVALRCDPISGHVSLFWYQQALGQGPEFLTYFQNEAQLDKSGLPSDRFFAERPEGSVSTLKIQRTQQEDSAVYLCASSLGQPYNEQFFGPGTRLTVL.

This clonotype was seen a few times. The rearrangement joins TRBV29-1 to TRBJ2-2; 7 nucleotides align to TRBD1. The CDR3 has 14 amino acids. Looked up from germline, CDR1 is SQVTM and CDR2 is ANQGSEA. Losses at the gene ends were 4 bases for V and 2 bases for J; bases not matched to a gene: 4. The CDR3 loop is CSVADRVNTGELFF. CDR3 in DNA: TGCAGCGTTGCAGACAGGGTAAACACCGGGGAGCTGTTTTTT.

In its sample, this clonotype was seen many times. The V call is TRBV20-1, the J call TRBJ2-2; the D gene is possibly TRBD1 (5 bases). Trimming took off 3 bases at V and 6 bases at J, with 8 bases between the two ends. Germline V gives CDR1 DFQATT, CDR2 SNEGSKA (reference sequence). CDR3 length equals 12 residues. Here the CDR3 reads CSASLGAGELFF. The DNA of the CDR3 is TGCAGTGCTAGTTTAGGGGCCGGGGAGCTGTTTTTT.

This clonotype has just a few counts. V usage is TRBV20-1 and J usage is TRBJ1-5; D may be TRBD1 (5 bases). Germline assignment: CDR1 DFQATT and CDR2 SNEGSKA (reference sequence). Trimming pared 6 bases from V and 2 bases from J, leaving 14 bases between. CDR3 length: 14 amino acids. CDR3 sequence reads: CSAERGLGNQPQHF. The CDR3 coding sequence is TGCAGTGCCGAGAGGGGTCTCGGCAATCAGCCCCAGCATTTT.

In its sample, this clonotype was seen a few times. V usage is TRBV19 and J usage is TRBJ2-6; D unresolved. V was shortened by 5 bases and J by 0 bases, with 8 bases between the two germline ends. The CDR3 sequence is 15 residues long. The germline CDR1 and CDR2 sequences are LNHDA and SQIVND (reference sequence). In DNA form, the CDR3 reads TGTGCCAGTAGTCCCAGCCCCTCTGGGGCCAACGTCCTGACTTTC. It encodes CASSPSPSGANVLTF. The whole variable domain, remainder taken from reference TRBV19 and TRBJ2-6, is DGGITQSPKYLFRKEGQNVTLSCEQNLNHDAMYWYRQDPGQGLRLIYYSQIVNDFQKGDIAEGYSVSREKKESFPLTVTSAQKNPTAFYLCASSPSPSGANVLTFGAGSRLTVL.

This clonotype was observed once. The chain recombines TRBV2 with TRBJ1-6, with a possible D match to TRBD1 (6 bases). Trimming left V 2 bases short and J 6 bases short, with 14 bases between. Looked up from germline, CDR1 is SNHLY and CDR2 is FYNNEI. The CDR3 runs to 16 residues. The CDR3: CASSERGGRVNSPLHF. The CDR3 coding sequence is TGTGCCAGCAGTGAAAGGGGGGGCCGGGTTAATTCACCCCTCCACTTT. The whole variable domain, remainder taken from reference TRBV2 and TRBJ1-6, is EPEVTQTPSHQVTQMGQEVILRCVPISNHLYFYWYRQILGQKVEFLVSFYNNEISEKSEIFDDQFSVERPDGSNFTLKIRSTKLEDSAMYFCASSERGGRVNSPLHFGNGTRLTVT.

Notes on this clonotype: The junction does not match germline at one end; this may be a read error. The rearrangement links TRBV12-3 or TRBV12-4 to TRBJ1-1; 8 bases match TRBD1. The CDR3 runs 15 residues. Written as DNA, the CDR3 is TGTGCCAGCAGTTTAGTCCCGCAGGGGGCTAATGAAGTTTTCTTT. Protein sequence: CASSLVPQGANEVFF.

This CDR3 reads CASSGQGGNEKLFF. The CDR3 coding sequence is TGTGCCAGCAGCGGACAGGGCGGAAATGAAAAACTGTTTTTT. The rearrangement uses TRBV28 and TRBJ1-4, with 8 bases fitting TRBD1. CDR3 length: 14 amino acids. The V segment lost 6 bases and the J segment 5 bases; nucleotides outside the gene matches: 5. Per the germline V gene, CDR1 is MDHEN and CDR2 is SYDVKM.

This clonotype was detected a few times. The V call is TRBV5-1, the J call TRBJ2-1; possible D gene TRBD2, 5 bases. Trimming shortened V by 4 bases and J by 4 bases, and 15 bases separated the two germline ends. The germline V gene encodes CDR1 SGHRS and CDR2 YFSETQ. CDR3 length equals 15 residues. The CDR3 DNA follows: TGCGCCAGCAGCCCCGGACTGGAACGATACAATGAGCAGTTCTTC. Amino acid sequence: CASSPGLERYNEQFF.

The rearrangement links TRBV12-3 or TRBV12-4 to TRBJ2-3, with 9 bases aligning to TRBD2. The CDR3 length is 15 residues. V trimming: 4 bases; J trimming: 5 bases; junction bases outside the gene matches: 7. CDR3 sequence (DNA): TGTGCCAGCAGTTCCGCGGGGGGGCTGGGAGATACGCAGTATTTT. Translating gives CASSSAGGLGDTQYF.

The chain joins TRBV9 to TRBJ1-1, with D maybe TRBD1 (6 bases). CDR3 length equals 14 residues. Germline CDR1 and CDR2: SGDLS and YYNGEE. Trimming pared 0 bases from V and 4 bases from J, leaving 10 bases between. The CDR3 protein is CASSVDGGPTEAFF. The CDR3 coding sequence is TGTGCCAGCAGCGTAGATGGGGGGCCCACTGAAGCTTTCTTT.

This clonotype has just a few counts. CDR3 region: CASKNKTATYNEQFF. The CDR3 nucleotides are TGTGCCAGCAAGAATAAGACGGCAACGTACAATGAGCAGTTCTTC. The chain is built from TRBV27 and TRBJ2-1, with D hard to call. Germline lookup yields CDR1 MNHEY and CDR2 SMNVEV (reference sequence). The CDR3 spans 15 residues. Trimming cost V 7 bases and J 4 bases, with 17 bases left between them.

A few counts support this clonotype. V gene TRBV12-3 or TRBV12-4 combines with J gene TRBJ2-2; D unresolved. The CDR3 covers 12 residues. Trimming shortened V by 9 bases and J by 7 bases, and 12 bases separated the two germline ends. CDR3 in amino acids: CASHWAGGELFF. CDR3 nucleotide sequence: TGTGCCAGTCACTGGGCCGGCGGGGAGCTGTTTTTT.